These 30 T cell receptor beta chains came from one sample sequenced in a study of Graves' ophthalmopathy and Graves' hyperthyroidism. RNA transcripts served as template for amplifying TCR beta CDR3 sequences. Second-round multiplex PCR came after first-round RT-PCR with HTBI primers. TCRdb analysed the multiplex PCR reads with MiXCR anew, one entry per CDR3 protein. Seen here are almost 750,000 distinct CDR3 sequences, about 44% observed once, and the top ten hold approximately 43%. Source material: peripheral blood. These TCRs come from an adult man with Graves' ophthalmopathy.

This rearrangement joins TRBV11-1 to TRBJ2-7; D is unclear. The V and J ends lost 5 bases and 2 bases respectively, with 13 bases between them. Germline-derived CDR1 and CDR2 are SGHAT and FQDESV (reference sequence). This CDR3 is built from 14 residues. CDR3 DNA: TGTGCCAGCAGCCAATCCCTAACTGCCTACGAGCAGTACTTC. It codes for CASSQSLTAYEQYF. Based on the CDR3 plus reference TRBV11-1 and TRBJ2-7, the full variable domain is EAEVAQSPRYKITEKSQAVAFWCDPISGHATLYWYRQILGQGPELLVQFQDESVVDDSQLPKDRFSAERLKGVDSTLKIQPAELGDSAMYLCASSQSLTAYEQYFGPGTRLTVT.

In regard to this clonotype: A much larger clonotype is one base distant, so this may be a read error. The rearrangement uses TRBV20-1 and TRBJ2-5; D is undetermined. Germline CDR1 is DFQATT and CDR2 is SNEGSKA (reference sequence). V gave up 2 bases and J gave up 2 bases, with 15 bases separating them. This CDR3 has 15 amino acids. CDR3 DNA: TGCAGTGCTAGACCGGCTCCGACTCCGCAAGAGACCCAGTACTTC. Amino acids: CSARPAPTPQETQYF.

This clonotype showed up many times. The chain couples TRBV15 to TRBJ1-4; no clear D. Deletions cut 3 bases from V and 0 bases from J, with 11 bases between. The CDR3 runs 16 residues. CDR1 and CDR2 from the germline V gene are LNHNV and YYDKDF (reference sequence). The CDR3 nucleotides read TGTGCCACCAGCAGTAGATTCCAGTCAACTAATGAAAAACTGTTTTTT. This encodes CATSSRFQSTNEKLFF.

This clonotype was seen a handful of times. The chain joins TRBV25-1 to TRBJ2-3; the D is unclear. Trimming cost V 3 bases and J 2 bases, with 6 bases left between them. This CDR3 region has 13 residues. Germline CDR1 is MGHDK and CDR2 is SYGVNS. In DNA form, the CDR3 reads TGTGCCAGCAGTGAGCAACACACAGATACGCAGTATTTT. Protein sequence: CASSEQHTDTQYF.

The chain has TRBV7-9 and TRBJ2-6; possibly TRBD1 for D (6 bases). Trimming took 5 bases from V and 4 from J, leaving 12 bases between them. The V gene's germline CDR1 is SEHNR and CDR2 FQNEAQ (reference sequence). The CDR3 sequence is 15 residues long. DNA of the CDR3: TGTGCCAGCAGCCCAGCCGGACAGGGGGCCAACGTCCTGACTTTC. Translating gives CASSPAGQGANVLTF. Filled out from reference TRBV7-9 and TRBJ2-6, the complete variable domain reads DTGVSQNPRHKITKRGQNVTFRCDPISEHNRLYWYRQTLGQGPEFLTYFQNEAQLEKSRLLSDRFSAERPKGSFSTLEIQRTEQGDSAMYLCASSPAGQGANVLTFGAGSRLTVL.

The gene calls are TRBV2 and TRBJ2-6; D ambiguous. With 7 bases removed from V and 4 bases from J, the gap between germline ends came to 17 bases. Germline V gene data show CDR1 as SNHLY and CDR2 as FYNNEI. The CDR3 has 16 residues. The CDR3 nucleotides are TGTGCCAGCATCCCAGATAGGGCCTTCGGGGCCAACGTCCTGACTTTC. The encoded protein is CASIPDRAFGANVLTF.

This clonotype was detected ten times or more. The CDR3 here is CASILPGQANYGYTF. CDR3 nucleotide sequence: TGTGCCAGCATCCTTCCGGGACAGGCTAACTATGGCTACACCTTC. The chain employs TRBV2 and TRBJ1-2, with 8 bases lining up with TRBD1. CDR1 is SNHLY, CDR2 FYNNEI, per germline. V shed 7 bases, J shed 0 bases, and the junction held 7 bases outside the gene matches. This CDR3 contains 15 residues.

The V call is TRBV29-1, the J call TRBJ2-1; D might be TRBD1 or TRBD2, each matching 5 bases. V lost 4 bases to trimming and J lost 9 bases, with 13 bases between them. The germline gives CDR1 SQVTM, CDR2 ANQGSEA. The CDR3 sequence is 12 residues long. CDR3 protein: CSVGGSRGEQFF. CDR3 sequence (DNA): TGCAGCGTTGGGGGGAGCCGAGGTGAGCAGTTCTTC.

The chain uses TRBV7-9 and TRBJ2-5, with D perhaps assigned TRBD1 or TRBD2 (8 bases each). V gave up 4 bases and J gave up 1 base, with 13 bases separating them. Germline V gene data show CDR1 as SEHNR and CDR2 as FQNEAQ (reference sequence). The CDR3 length is 15 residues. CDR3 DNA sequence: TGTGCCAGCAGCTCGGGAGGGACAGGCCAAGAGACCCAGTACTTC. Translated: CASSSGGTGQETQYF. Full variable domain (rest looked up from reference TRBV7-9 and TRBJ2-5): DTGVSQNPRHKITKRGQNVTFRCDPISEHNRLYWYRQTLGQGPEFLTYFQNEAQLEKSRLLSDRFSAERPKGSFSTLEIQRTEQGDSAMYLCASSSGGTGQETQYFGPGTRLLVL.

The V call is TRBV20-1, the J call TRBJ2-5; D possibly corresponds to TRBD2 (5 bases). The germline V gene encodes CDR1 DFQATT and CDR2 SNEGSKA (reference sequence). The CDR3 length is 12 residues. V lost 8 bases to trimming and J lost 5 bases, with 15 bases between them. CDR3 loop: CSPREGVETQYF. For the CDR3, the DNA is TGCAGTCCCCGCGAGGGCGTGGAGACCCAGTACTTC.

Concerning this clonotype: A much bigger clone sits one base away, suggesting this may be a read error. The chain has TRBV10-3 and TRBJ1-2; D is uncertain. This CDR3 has 15 amino acids. Germline V gene lookup returns CDR1 ENHRY and CDR2 SYGVKD. The DNA of the CDR3 is TGTGTCATCAGTGAGATCCTACTACGGGACTATGGCTACACCTTC. Translated: CVISEILLRDYGYTF.

As concerns this clonotype: This may be a read error, as it is one base from a much larger clone. V gene TRBV7-9 combines with J gene TRBJ1-1, with D unresolved. CDR3 size: 10 residues. The V end lost 9 bases, the J end lost 5 bases, and 7 bases lay between the germline ends. Looked up from germline, CDR1 is SEHNR and CDR2 is FQNEAQ (reference sequence). In DNA form, the CDR3 reads TGTGCCAGACGGGCAACTGAAGCTTTCTTT. It translates to CARRATEAFF.

This clonotype was recorded only once. The chain uses TRBV14 and TRBJ2-7; TRBD2 agrees at 7 bases. The ends lost 3 bases at V and 3 bases at J; junction bases unmatched: 2. There are 13 residues in the CDR3. The germline V gene has CDR1 SGHDN and CDR2 FVKESK. CDR3: CASSQRGIYEQYF. DNA of the CDR3: TGTGCCAGCAGCCAGCGGGGGATCTACGAGCAGTACTTC. Full variable domain (outside the CDR3, taken from reference TRBV14 and TRBJ2-7): EAGVTQFPSHSVIEKGQTVTLRCDPISGHDNLYWYRRVMGKEIKFLLHFVKESKQDESGMPNNRFLAERTGGTYSTLKVQPAELEDSGVYFCASSQRGIYEQYFGPGTRLTVT.

In its sample, this clonotype was seen many times. The chain couples TRBV7-2 to TRBJ2-5; D is undetermined. The germline V and J ends were trimmed by 0 bases and 5 bases, with 4 bases remaining between them. The germline V gene encodes CDR1 SGHTA and CDR2 FQGNSA. The length of the CDR3 is 12 residues. The CDR3 is CASSLAAETQYF. DNA of the CDR3: TGTGCCAGCAGCTTAGCGGCTGAGACCCAGTACTTC.

The rearrangement uses TRBV15 and TRBJ2-5; 12 positions agree with TRBD2. Germline lookup yields CDR1 LNHNV and CDR2 YYDKDF (reference sequence). V shed 1 base and J 4 bases; nucleotides not matched to a gene: 4. The CDR3 totals 16 residues. The CDR3 nucleotides are TGTGCCACCAGCAGAGGACTAGCGGGAGTTTCAGAGACCCAGTACTTC. This codes for CATSRGLAGVSETQYF.

This clonotype was counted at least ten times. The chain joins TRBV7-3 to TRBJ1-5, with D possibly being TRBD1 (6 bases). The V end was cut by 1 base, the J end by 2 bases, with 9 bases between. The CDR3 consists of 15 residues. Germline CDR1 and CDR2: SGHTA and FQGTGA. The CDR3 here is CASSLRDNGNQPQHF. The CDR3 DNA sequence: TGTGCCAGCAGCTTAAGGGACAATGGCAATCAGCCCCAGCATTTT.

For this clonotype: The CDR3 does not close with the conserved phenylalanine or tryptophan, likely indicating a read error. The DNA is omitted, as the CDR3 cannot be located on it reliably, and the CDR3 follows TCRdb's listing. This chain uses TRBV15 with TRBJ1-3. Germline CDR1 and CDR2: LNHNV and YYDKDF (reference sequence). Counting both end residues, the CDR3 totals 9 amino acids. This CDR3 reads CATSRDRCC.

This clonotype came up many times. The chain joins TRBV5-8 to TRBJ1-2, with 8 bases identical to TRBD1. CDR1 SGHTS and CDR2 YDEGEE come from the germline V gene. The CDR3 contains 13 residues. The V segment lost 5 bases and the J segment 4 bases; nucleotides outside the gene matches: 4. The CDR3 bases are TGTGCCAGCAGAGAGGGACAGGTCTATGGCTACACCTTC. Protein product: CASREGQVYGYTF.

V gene TRBV19 combines with J gene TRBJ2-2, with D tentatively TRBD2 (5 bases). The CDR3 is made up of 15 amino acids. Trimming removed 0 bases at V and 6 bases at J, with 11 bases between. Per germline, CDR1 LNHDA and CDR2 SQIVND (reference sequence). The CDR3 DNA follows: TGTGCCAGTAGTATAGATCCTCGGGAATCCGGGGAGCTGTTTTTT. Translated: CASSIDPRESGELFF.

Worth noting for this clonotype: At one end, the junction sequence differs from germline, possibly due to a read error. The chain links TRBV12-3 or TRBV12-4 to TRBJ1-6; D is undetermined. CDR3 length equals 17 residues. CDR3 sequence: CVSSYDRSWTYNSPLHF. In DNA form, the CDR3 reads TGTGTCAGCAGTTACGACCGGTCGTGGACCTATAATTCACCCCTCCACTTT.

This clonotype was recorded many times. The genes are TRBV29-1 and TRBJ2-7, with 7 bases identical to TRBD2. The V segment lost 3 bases and the J segment 2 bases; nucleotides outside the gene matches: 7. CDR1 is SQVTM, CDR2 ANQGSEA, per germline. The CDR3 contains 14 residues. The CDR3 loop reads CSVEGEGLAYEQYF. CDR3 nucleotides: TGCAGCGTTGAGGGGGAGGGCCTAGCCTACGAGCAGTACTTC.

This clonotype has more than one count but fewer than ten. The rearrangement joins TRBV19 to TRBJ2-7, with TRBD1 identical over 8 bases. There are 14 residues in the CDR3. Per the germline V gene, CDR1 is LNHDA and CDR2 is SQIVND (reference sequence). Trimming at V came to 4 bases and at J to 5 bases, leaving 7 bases not matched to a gene. CDR3 amino acids: CASSTTTGAHEQYF. The CDR3 DNA reads as TGTGCCAGTAGTACGACGACAGGGGCCCACGAGCAGTACTTC.

Concerning this clonotype: A read error may be the cause here, since a much bigger clone is one base away. V and J are TRBV7-9 and TRBJ2-5; D gene uncertain. The CDR3 has 13 residues. Germline lookup yields CDR1 SEHNR and CDR2 FQNEAQ (reference sequence). CDR3: CASGLVFGETQYF. CDR3 DNA: TGTGCCAGCGGCTTAGTCTTCGGGGAGACCCAGTACTTC.

The chain recombines TRBV7-9 with TRBJ2-7, with 7 bases fitting TRBD1. The end of the DNA fits TRBJ2-1 better, so the J call may be wrong. The CDR3 is 14 residues long. Germline CDR1 reads SEHNR; CDR2 reads FQNEAQ (reference sequence). This chain's CDR3 is CASSLRDRVDEQFF. CDR3 sequence (DNA): TGTGCCAGCAGCTTGAGAGACAGGGTCGATGAGCAGTTCTTC.

This clonotype has ten or more counts. This chain connects TRBV28 to TRBJ2-5; unclear D gene. The CDR3 has 13 residues. Germline loops: CDR1 MDHEN, CDR2 SYDVKM. The V and J ends lost 6 bases and 5 bases respectively, with 13 bases between them. DNA for the CDR3: TGTGCCAGCAGAGTTACGAAAGGGGAGACCCAGTACTTC. As protein: CASRVTKGETQYF. Based on the CDR3 plus reference TRBV28 and TRBJ2-5, the full variable domain is DVKVTQSSRYLVKRTGEKVFLECVQDMDHENMFWYRQDPGLGLRLIYFSYDVKMKEKGDIPEGYSVSREKKERFSLILESASTNQTSMYLCASRVTKGETQYFGPGTRLLVL.

CDR3 in DNA: TGCGCCAGCAGCCAAGGGGGAGTGGACTCCTACGAGCAGTACTTC. It specifies CASSQGGVDSYEQYF. The genes are TRBV4-1 and TRBJ2-7; D is possibly TRBD2 (5 bases). The CDR3 runs to 15 residues. Germline V gene data show CDR1 as MGHRA and CDR2 as YSYEKL. The V end was cut by 1 base, the J end by 0 bases, with 10 bases between.

This clonotype appeared many times. The CDR3 bases are TGTGCCAGCAGACCCCCGGGGTTGGGCAATTCACCCCTCCACTTT. Translating gives CASRPPGLGNSPLHF. The rearrangement links TRBV25-1 to TRBJ1-6; D is ambiguous. The CDR3 is made up of 15 amino acids. CDR1 is MGHDK and CDR2 is SYGVNS in the germline V gene. V lost 6 bases and J 7 bases, leaving 16 bases between the germline ends. Full variable domain (outside the CDR3, taken from reference TRBV25-1 and TRBJ1-6): EADIYQTPRYLVIGTGKKITLECSQTMGHDKMYWYQQDPGMELHLIHYSYGVNSTEKGDLSSESTVSRIRTEHFPLTLESARPSHTSQYLCASRPPGLGNSPLHFGNGTRLTVT.

V and J are TRBV10-3 and TRBJ1-2; D is possibly TRBD1 (6 bases). The CDR3 is made up of 11 amino acids. V shed 7 bases and J shed 3 bases, with 6 bases lying between them. CDR1 and CDR2 (germline): ENHRY, SYGVKD. The CDR3 bases are TGTGCCATCACAGGGGACTATGGCTACACCTTC. This sequence encodes CAITGDYGYTF.

This clonotype showed up just a few times. The V gene is TRBV10-3, the J gene TRBJ1-2; D gene uncertain. V lost 10 bases and J 8 bases, leaving 20 bases between the germline ends. This CDR3 is 13 amino acids long. CDR1 is ENHRY, CDR2 SYGVKD, per germline. The CDR3 here is CASTHLRGEGYTF. As DNA, the CDR3 is TGTGCCAGCACCCATCTCCGGGGAGAAGGCTACACCTTC.

This clonotype was seen a few times. The rearrangement uses TRBV11-2 and TRBJ2-7, with a weak D call TRBD2 (6 bases). Trimming took 1 base from V and 6 from J, leaving 19 bases between them. The germline gives CDR1 SGHAT, CDR2 FQNNGV. The CDR3 contains 16 residues. CDR3 protein: CASSLVRRGRTGEQYF. The CDR3 nucleotides are TGTGCCAGCAGCTTAGTAAGGCGGGGCCGAACGGGCGAGCAGTACTTC.